Shown below are 6 T cell receptor beta chains from a single sample sequenced in a study of cytomegalovirus exposure and HLA in healthy donors (dated by TCRdb to about 2017). The receptor library was made with the immunoSEQ multiplex PCR assay. Imported from immuneACCESS, the table was reduced by TCRdb to in-frame sequences with V and J called. These copies leave out some clones; in studies compared against another copy, an unresolved V gene accounts for under half, and the cause of the remainder is not known. The sample contains roughly 130,000 clones, about nine tenths of them found a single time. The ten largest make up about 1.5% of the sample. Input material: PBMCs. These receptors were obtained from a man in his thirties or forties in good health and CMV-seronegative.

The chain joins TRBV10-1 to TRBJ2-7; no definite D call. Looked up from germline, CDR1 is WNHNN and CDR2 is SYGVQD (reference sequence). This CDR3 is built from 12 residues. The V gene lost 6 bases and the J gene lost 6 bases, with 12 bases spanning the gap. The CDR3 sequence: CASSPGRGEQYF. CDR3 bases: TGCGCCAGCAGCCCTGGCCGAGGCGAGCAGTACTTC.

This chain joins TRBV27 and TRBJ1-5; TRBD1 might be the D (6 bases). Germline CDR1 MNHEY, CDR2 SMNVEV (reference sequence). The CDR3 totals 14 residues. V was pared by 5 bases and J by 6 bases, with 14 bases between. The CDR3 here is CASSPIGTRQPQHF. The CDR3 nucleotides are TGTGCCAGCAGTCCAATCGGGACACGTCAGCCCCAGCATTTT.

The chain carries TRBV5-4 and TRBJ1-3, with D maybe TRBD1 (6 bases). The germline V gene encodes CDR1 SGHNT and CDR2 YYREEE (reference sequence). V was pared by 3 bases and J by 2 bases, with 18 bases between. The CDR3 extends over 17 amino acids. In DNA form, the CDR3 reads TGTGCCAGCAGCTCAGCCTCTACCAGGGGTACTGGAAACACCATATATTTT. Residues: CASSSASTRGTGNTIYF.

The chain recombines TRBV5-1 with TRBJ2-3; D is undetermined. CDR1 and CDR2 from the germline V gene are SGHRS and YFSETQ. Trimming pared 4 bases from V and 0 bases from J, leaving 9 bases between. The CDR3 contains 14 residues. CDR3 sequence: CASSPRSSTDTQYF. The CDR3, as DNA: TGCGCCAGCAGCCCCCGTTCTAGCACAGATACGCAGTATTTT.

Concerning this clone: Other DNA sequences in this sample translate to the same CDR3. J is TRBJ1-1 and V is TRBV19; 9 bases are a match to TRBD1. The V gene end was trimmed by 9 bases and the J gene end by 2 bases; junction bases not matched to a gene: 4. The CDR3 consists of 13 residues. CDR1 is LNHDA and CDR2 is SQIVND in the germline V gene (reference sequence). Written as DNA, the CDR3 is TGTGCCAGCAAAACAGGGGGCAACACTGAAGCTTTCTTT. Translated: CASKTGGNTEAFF.

Comment on this clone: Germline and junction disagree at one end, which may indicate a read error. This chain connects TRBV6-4 to TRBJ2-2, with D tentatively TRBD2 (6 bases). From germline, CDR1 is MRHNA and CDR2 SNTAGT. CDR3 length: 15 amino acids. In DNA form, the CDR3 reads TGTGCCACCAGTCCGGAGGGCCAGGACACCGGGGAGCTGTTTTTT. Protein: CATSPEGQDTGELFF.